A single sample gave rise to the 2 T cell receptor beta chains below, sequenced in a study of control samples from healthy donors and cancer patients. Measured with immunoSEQ multiplex PCR; TCRdb has only the in-frame clones, and not every one. The repertoire holds over 100,000 clones, with over 75% as singletons. Sequencing was done on a sample of blood. These receptors were obtained from a human donor in good health. The donor label of this sample is uncertain.

The chain uses TRBV27 and TRBJ1-1; D call uncertain. Trimming took 2 bases from V and 9 from J, leaving 16 bases between them. This CDR3 is built from 14 residues. Germline lookup yields CDR1 MNHEY and CDR2 SMNVEV (reference sequence). Written as DNA, the CDR3 is TGTGCCAGCAGTTTAGGACTTCATACACAGAAAGCTTTCTTT. This encodes CASSLGLHTQKAFF.

CDR3 nucleotide sequence: TGCGCCAGCAGCTTGGGTAGCGGGGCTTACAATGAGCAGTTCTTC. As protein: CASSLGSGAYNEQFF. The chain employs TRBV5-1 and TRBJ2-1, with 8 positions matching TRBD2. Unmatched junction bases numbered 3, after V lost 0 bases and J lost 4 bases. The CDR3 spans 15 residues. Germline CDR1 SGHRS, CDR2 YFSETQ.